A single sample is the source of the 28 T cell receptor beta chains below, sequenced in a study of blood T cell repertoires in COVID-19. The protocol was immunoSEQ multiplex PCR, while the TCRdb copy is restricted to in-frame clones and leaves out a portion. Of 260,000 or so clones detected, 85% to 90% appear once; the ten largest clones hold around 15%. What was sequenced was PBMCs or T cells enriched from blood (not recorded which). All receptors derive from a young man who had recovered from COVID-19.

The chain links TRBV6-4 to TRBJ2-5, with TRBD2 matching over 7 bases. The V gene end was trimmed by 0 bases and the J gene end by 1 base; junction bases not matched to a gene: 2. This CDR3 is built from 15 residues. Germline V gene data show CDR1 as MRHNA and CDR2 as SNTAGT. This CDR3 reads CASSDSSGAQETQYF. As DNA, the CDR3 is TGTGCCAGCAGTGACTCGAGCGGGGCCCAAGAGACCCAGTACTTC.

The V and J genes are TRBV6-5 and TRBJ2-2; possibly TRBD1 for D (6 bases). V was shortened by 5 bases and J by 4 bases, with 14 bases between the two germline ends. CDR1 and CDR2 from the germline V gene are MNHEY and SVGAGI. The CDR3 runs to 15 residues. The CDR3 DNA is TGTGCCAGCAGTAAAATCCCCAGGGGCACCGGGGAGCTGTTTTTT. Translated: CASSKIPRGTGELFF.

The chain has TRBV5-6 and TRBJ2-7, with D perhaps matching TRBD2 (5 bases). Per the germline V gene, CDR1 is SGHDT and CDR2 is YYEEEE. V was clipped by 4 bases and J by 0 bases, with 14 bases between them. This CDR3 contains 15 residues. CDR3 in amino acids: CASSLDPGISYEQYF. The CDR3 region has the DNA TGTGCCAGCAGCCTAGACCCGGGAATCTCCTACGAGCAGTACTTC.

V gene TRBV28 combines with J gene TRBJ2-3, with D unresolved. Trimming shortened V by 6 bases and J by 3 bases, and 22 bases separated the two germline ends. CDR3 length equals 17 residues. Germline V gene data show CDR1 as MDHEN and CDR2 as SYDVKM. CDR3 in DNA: TGTGCCAGCAGCCTCGAACCGCTAGTATCACCGACAGATACGCAGTATTTT. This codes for CASSLEPLVSPTDTQYF.

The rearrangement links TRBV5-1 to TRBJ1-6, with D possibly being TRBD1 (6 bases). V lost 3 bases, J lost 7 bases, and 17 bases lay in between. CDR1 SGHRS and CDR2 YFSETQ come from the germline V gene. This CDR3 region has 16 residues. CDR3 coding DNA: TGCGCCAGCAGCTACCTTGGGGGGGGCCAGAATTCACCCCTCCACTTT. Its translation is CASSYLGGGQNSPLHF.

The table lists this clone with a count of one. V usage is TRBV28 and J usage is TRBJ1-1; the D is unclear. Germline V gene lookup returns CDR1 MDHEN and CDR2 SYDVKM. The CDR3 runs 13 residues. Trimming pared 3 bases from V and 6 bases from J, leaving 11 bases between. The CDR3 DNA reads TGTGCCAGCAGTTTTGCGGGGAGCCCTGAAGCTTTCTTT. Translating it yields CASSFAGSPEAFF. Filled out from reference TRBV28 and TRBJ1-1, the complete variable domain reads DVKVTQSSRYLVKRTGEKVFLECVQDMDHENMFWYRQDPGLGLRLIYFSYDVKMKEKGDIPEGYSVSREKKERFSLILESASTNQTSMYLCASSFAGSPEAFFGQGTRLTVV.

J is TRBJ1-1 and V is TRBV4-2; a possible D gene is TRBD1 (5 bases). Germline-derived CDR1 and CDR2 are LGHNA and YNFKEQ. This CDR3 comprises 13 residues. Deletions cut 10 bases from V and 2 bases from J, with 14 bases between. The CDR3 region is CATRRRGNTEAFF. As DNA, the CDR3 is TGTGCCACCAGGAGGAGGGGAAACACTGAAGCTTTCTTT.

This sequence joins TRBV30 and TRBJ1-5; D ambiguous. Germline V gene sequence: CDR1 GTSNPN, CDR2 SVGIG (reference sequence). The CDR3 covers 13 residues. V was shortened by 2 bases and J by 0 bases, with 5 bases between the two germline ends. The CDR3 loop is CAWSPHSNQPQHF. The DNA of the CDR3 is TGTGCCTGGAGTCCCCATAGCAATCAGCCCCAGCATTTT.

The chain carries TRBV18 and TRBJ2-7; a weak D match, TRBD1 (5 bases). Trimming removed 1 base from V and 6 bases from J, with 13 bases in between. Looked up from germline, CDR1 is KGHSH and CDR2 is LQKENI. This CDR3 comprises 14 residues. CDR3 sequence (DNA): TGTGCCAGCTCACCACTAGTGGACATTTCCGAGCAGTACTTC. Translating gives CASSPLVDISEQYF. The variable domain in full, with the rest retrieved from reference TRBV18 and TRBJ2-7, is NAGVMQNPRHLVRRRGQEARLRCSPMKGHSHVYWYRQLPEEGLKFMVYLQKENIIDESGMPKERFSAEFPKEGPSILRIQQVVRGDSAAYFCASSPLVDISEQYFGPGTRLTVT.

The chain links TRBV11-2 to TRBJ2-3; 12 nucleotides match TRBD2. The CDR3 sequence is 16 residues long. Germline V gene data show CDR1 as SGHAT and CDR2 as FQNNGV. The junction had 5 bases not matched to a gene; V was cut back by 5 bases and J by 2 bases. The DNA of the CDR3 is TGTGCCAGCAGCCCGACTAGCGGGGGTAACACAGATACGCAGTATTTT. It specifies CASSPTSGGNTDTQYF.

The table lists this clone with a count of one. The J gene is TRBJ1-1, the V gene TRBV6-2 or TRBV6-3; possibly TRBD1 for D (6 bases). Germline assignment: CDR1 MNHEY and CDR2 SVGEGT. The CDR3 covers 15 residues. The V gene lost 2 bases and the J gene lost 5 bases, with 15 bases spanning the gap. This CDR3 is CASSYGGAGGTEAFF. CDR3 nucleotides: TGTGCCAGCAGTTACGGGGGCGCAGGAGGAACTGAAGCTTTCTTT.

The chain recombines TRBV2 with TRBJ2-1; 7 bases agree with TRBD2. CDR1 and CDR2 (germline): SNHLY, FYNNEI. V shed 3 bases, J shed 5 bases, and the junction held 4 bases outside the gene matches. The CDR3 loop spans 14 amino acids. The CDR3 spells CASSEGLADNEQFF. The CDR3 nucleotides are TGTGCCAGCAGTGAGGGCCTAGCGGACAATGAGCAGTTCTTC. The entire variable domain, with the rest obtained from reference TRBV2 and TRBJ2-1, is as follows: EPEVTQTPSHQVTQMGQEVILRCVPISNHLYFYWYRQILGQKVEFLVSFYNNEISEKSEIFDDQFSVERPDGSNFTLKIRSTKLEDSAMYFCASSEGLADNEQFFGPGTRLTVL.

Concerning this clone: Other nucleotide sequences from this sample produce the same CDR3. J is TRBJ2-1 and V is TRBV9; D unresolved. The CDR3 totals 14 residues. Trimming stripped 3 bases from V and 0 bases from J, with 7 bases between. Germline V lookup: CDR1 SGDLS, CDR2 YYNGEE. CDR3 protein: CASSGASSYNEQFF. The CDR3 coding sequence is TGTGCCAGCAGCGGAGCGAGCTCCTACAATGAGCAGTTCTTC.

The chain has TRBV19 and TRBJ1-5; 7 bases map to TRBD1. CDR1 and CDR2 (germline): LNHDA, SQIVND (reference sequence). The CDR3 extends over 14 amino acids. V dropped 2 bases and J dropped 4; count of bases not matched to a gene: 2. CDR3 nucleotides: TGTGCCAGTAGTATATCAGGGGGGAATCAGCCCCAGCATTTT. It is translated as CASSISGGNQPQHF.

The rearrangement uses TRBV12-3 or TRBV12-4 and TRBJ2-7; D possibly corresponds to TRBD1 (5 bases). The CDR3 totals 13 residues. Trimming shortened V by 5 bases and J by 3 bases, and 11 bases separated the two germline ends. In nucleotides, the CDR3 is TGTGCCAGCAGTCAGGGTCTTCTCTACGAGCAGTACTTC. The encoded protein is CASSQGLLYEQYF.

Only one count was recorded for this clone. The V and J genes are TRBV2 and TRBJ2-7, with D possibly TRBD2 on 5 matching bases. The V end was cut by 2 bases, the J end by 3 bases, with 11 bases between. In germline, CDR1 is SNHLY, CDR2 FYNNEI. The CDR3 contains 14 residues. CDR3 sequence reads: CASSESGIYYEQYF. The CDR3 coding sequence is TGTGCCAGCAGTGAATCGGGGATTTACTACGAGCAGTACTTC. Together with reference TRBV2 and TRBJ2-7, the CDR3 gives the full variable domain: EPEVTQTPSHQVTQMGQEVILRCVPISNHLYFYWYRQILGQKVEFLVSFYNNEISEKSEIFDDQFSVERPDGSNFTLKIRSTKLEDSAMYFCASSESGIYYEQYFGPGTRLTVT.

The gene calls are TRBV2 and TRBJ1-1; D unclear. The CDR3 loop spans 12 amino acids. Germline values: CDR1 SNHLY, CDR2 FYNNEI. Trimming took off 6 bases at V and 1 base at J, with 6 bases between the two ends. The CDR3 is CASRTGNTEAFF. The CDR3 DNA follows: TGTGCCAGCAGAACTGGGAACACTGAAGCTTTCTTT.

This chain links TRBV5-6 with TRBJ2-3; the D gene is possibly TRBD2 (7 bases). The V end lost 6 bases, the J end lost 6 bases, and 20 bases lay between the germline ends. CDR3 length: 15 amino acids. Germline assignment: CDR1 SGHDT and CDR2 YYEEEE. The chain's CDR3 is CASTLGGLGGDTQYF. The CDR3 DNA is TGTGCCAGCACCCTGGGTGGACTAGGGGGGGATACGCAGTATTTT.

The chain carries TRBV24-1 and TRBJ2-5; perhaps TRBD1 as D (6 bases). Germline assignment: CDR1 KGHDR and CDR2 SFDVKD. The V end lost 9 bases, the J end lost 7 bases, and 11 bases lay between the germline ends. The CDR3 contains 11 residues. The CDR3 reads CATATGTTQYF. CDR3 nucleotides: TGTGCCACCGCCACAGGGACGACCCAGTACTTC.

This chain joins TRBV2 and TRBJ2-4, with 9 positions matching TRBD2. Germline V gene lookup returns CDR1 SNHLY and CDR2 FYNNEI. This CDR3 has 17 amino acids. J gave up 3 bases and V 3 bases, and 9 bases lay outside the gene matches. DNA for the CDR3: TGTGCCAGCAGTGAGAGGGTAGCGGGGGCCATCAAAAACATTCAGTACTTC. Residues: CASSERVAGAIKNIQYF.

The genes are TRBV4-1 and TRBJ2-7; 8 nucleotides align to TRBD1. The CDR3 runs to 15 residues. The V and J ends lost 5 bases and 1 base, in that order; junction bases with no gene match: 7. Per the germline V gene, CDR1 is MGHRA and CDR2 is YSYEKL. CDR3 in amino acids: CASSFSGTGSYEQYF. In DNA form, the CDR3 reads TGCGCCAGCAGCTTCTCCGGGACAGGTTCCTACGAGCAGTACTTC.

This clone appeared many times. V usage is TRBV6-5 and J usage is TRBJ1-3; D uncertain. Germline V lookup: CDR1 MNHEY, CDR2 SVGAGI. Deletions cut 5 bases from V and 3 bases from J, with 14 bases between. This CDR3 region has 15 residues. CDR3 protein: CASSPLGGSGNTIYF. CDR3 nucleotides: TGTGCCAGCAGTCCCCTCGGCGGGAGTGGAAACACCATATATTTT.

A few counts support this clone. The CDR3 coding sequence is TGCGCCAGCAGCTTGGTCGGGTCGAACACTGAAGCTTTCTTT. Translated, it gives CASSLVGSNTEAFF. The chain recombines TRBV5-1 with TRBJ1-1; no clear D. Trimming removed 0 bases at V and 1 base at J, with 7 bases between. The CDR3 spans 14 residues. The germline gives CDR1 SGHRS, CDR2 YFSETQ.

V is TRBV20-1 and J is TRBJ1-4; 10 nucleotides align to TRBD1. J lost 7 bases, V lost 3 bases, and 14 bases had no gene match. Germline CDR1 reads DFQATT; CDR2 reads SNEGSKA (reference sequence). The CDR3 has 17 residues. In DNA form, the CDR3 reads TGCAGTGCTAGTGGTGTGGGACAGGGGCTGCGTATTGAAAAACTGTTTTTT. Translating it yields CSASGVGQGLRIEKLFF.

This chain's CDR3 is CASSFSGSTDEQYF. In DNA form, the CDR3 reads TGTGCCAGCAGCTTTAGCGGGAGCACCGACGAGCAGTACTTC. The rearrangement links TRBV7-9 to TRBJ2-7; TRBD2 matches 9 bases. V was clipped by 3 bases and J by 5 bases; unmatched bases: 5. The germline gives CDR1 SEHNR, CDR2 FQNEAQ (reference sequence). The CDR3 has 14 residues.

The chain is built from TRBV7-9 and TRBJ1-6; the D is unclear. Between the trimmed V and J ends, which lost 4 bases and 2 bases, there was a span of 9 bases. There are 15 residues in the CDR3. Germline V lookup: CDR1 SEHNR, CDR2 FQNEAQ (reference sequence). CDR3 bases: TGTGCCAGCAGCTGGAGCCAGACCTATAATTCACCCCTCCACTTT. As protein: CASSWSQTYNSPLHF.

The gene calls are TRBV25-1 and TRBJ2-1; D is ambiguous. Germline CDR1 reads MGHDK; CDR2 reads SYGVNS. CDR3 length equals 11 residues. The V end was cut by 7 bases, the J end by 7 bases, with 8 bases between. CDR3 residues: CASILLNEQFF. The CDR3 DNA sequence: TGTGCCAGCATCCTTCTTAATGAGCAGTTCTTC.

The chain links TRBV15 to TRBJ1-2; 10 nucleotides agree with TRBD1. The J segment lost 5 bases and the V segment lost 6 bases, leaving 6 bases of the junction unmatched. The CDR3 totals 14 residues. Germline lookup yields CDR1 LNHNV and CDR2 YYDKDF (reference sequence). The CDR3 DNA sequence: TGTGCCACCAGTCCCCCGGGACAGGGGTATGGCTACACCTTC. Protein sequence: CATSPPGQGYGYTF. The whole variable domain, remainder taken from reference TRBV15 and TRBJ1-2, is DAMVIQNPRYQVTQFGKPVTLSCSQTLNHNVMYWYQQKSSQAPKLLFHYYDKDFNNEADTPDNFQSRRPNTSFCFLDIRSPGLGDTAMYLCATSPPGQGYGYTFGSGTRLTVV.